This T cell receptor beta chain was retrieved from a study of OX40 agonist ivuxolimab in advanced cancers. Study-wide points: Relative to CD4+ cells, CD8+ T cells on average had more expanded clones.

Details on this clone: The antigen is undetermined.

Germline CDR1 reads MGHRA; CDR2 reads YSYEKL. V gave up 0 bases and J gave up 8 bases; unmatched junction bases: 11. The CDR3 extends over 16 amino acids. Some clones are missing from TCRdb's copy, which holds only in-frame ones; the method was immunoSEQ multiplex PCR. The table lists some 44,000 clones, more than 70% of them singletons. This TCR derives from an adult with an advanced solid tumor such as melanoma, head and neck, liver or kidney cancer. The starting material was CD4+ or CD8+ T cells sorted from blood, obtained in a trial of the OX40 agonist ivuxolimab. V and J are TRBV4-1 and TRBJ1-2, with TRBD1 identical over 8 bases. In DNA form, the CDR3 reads TGCGCCAGCAGCCAAGAGTCTCGGACAGGGTGGGACGGCTACACCTTC. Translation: CASSQESRTGWDGYTF.